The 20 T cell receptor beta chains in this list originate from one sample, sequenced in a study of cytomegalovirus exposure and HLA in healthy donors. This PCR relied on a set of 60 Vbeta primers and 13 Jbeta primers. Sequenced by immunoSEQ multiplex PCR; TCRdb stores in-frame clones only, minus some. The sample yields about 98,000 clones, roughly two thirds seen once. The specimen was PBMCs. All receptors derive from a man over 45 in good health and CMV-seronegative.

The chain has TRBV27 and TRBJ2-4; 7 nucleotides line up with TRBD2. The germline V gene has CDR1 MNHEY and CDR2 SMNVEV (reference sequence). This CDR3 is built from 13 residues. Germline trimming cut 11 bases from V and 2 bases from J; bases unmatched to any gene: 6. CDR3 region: CAVVGGTKNIQYF. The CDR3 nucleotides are TGTGCCGTGGTGGGAGGGACCAAAAACATTCAGTACTTC.

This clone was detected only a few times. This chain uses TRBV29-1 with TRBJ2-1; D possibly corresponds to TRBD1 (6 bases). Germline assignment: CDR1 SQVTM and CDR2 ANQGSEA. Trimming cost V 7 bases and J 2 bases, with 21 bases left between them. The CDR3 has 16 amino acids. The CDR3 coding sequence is TGCAGCGCCCTAGGCGCACTGGGGGCCGCCTACAATGAGCAGTTCTTC. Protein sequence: CSALGALGAAYNEQFF.

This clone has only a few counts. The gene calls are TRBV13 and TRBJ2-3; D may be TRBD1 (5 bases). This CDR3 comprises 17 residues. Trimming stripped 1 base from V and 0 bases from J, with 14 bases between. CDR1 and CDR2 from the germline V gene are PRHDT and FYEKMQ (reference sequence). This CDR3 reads CASSLEGSWNSTDTQYF. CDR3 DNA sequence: TGTGCCAGCAGCTTAGAGGGGTCGTGGAATAGCACAGATACGCAGTATTTT.

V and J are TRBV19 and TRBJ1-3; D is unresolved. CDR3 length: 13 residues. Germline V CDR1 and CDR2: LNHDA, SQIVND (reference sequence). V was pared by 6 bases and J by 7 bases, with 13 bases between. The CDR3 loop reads CASSIRGSNTIYF. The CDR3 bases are TGTGCCAGTAGCATTCGGGGTTCGAACACCATATATTTT.

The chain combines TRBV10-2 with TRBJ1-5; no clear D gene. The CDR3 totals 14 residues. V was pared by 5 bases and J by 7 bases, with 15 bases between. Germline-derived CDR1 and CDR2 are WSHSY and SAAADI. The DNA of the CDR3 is TGCGCCAGCAGTACCTGGGGAGGGCCACAGCCCCAGCATTTT. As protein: CASSTWGGPQPQHF.

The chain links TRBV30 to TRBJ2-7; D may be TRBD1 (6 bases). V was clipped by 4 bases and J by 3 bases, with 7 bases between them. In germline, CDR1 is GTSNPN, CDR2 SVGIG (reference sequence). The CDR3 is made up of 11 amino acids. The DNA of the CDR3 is TGTGCCTGGACGACAGGCTACGAGCAGTACTTC. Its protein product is CAWTTGYEQYF. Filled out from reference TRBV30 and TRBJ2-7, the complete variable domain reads SQTIHQWPATLVQPVGSPLSLECTVEGTSNPNLYWYRQAAGRGLQLLFYSVGIGQISSEVPQNLSASRPQDRQFILSSKKLLLSDSGFYLCAWTTGYEQYFGPGTRLTVT.

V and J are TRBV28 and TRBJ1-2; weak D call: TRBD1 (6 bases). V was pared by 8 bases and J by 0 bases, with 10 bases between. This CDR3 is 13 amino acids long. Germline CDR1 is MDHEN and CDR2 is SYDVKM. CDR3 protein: CASGTPTNYGYTF. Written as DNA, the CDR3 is TGTGCCAGCGGGACACCAACTAACTATGGCTACACCTTC.

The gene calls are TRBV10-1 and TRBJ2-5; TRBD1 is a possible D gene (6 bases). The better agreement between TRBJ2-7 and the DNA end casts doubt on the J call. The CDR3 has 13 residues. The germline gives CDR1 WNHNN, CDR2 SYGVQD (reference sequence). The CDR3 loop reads CASSESNRAEQYF. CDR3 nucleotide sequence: TGCGCCAGCAGTGAGTCCAACAGGGCCGAGCAGTACTTC.

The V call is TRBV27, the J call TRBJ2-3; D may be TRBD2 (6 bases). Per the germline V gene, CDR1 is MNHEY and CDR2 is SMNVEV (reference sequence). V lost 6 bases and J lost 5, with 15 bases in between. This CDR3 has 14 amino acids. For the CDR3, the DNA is TGTGCCAGCAGGATGGCGGGGTGGGGAGATACGCAGTATTTT. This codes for CASRMAGWGDTQYF.

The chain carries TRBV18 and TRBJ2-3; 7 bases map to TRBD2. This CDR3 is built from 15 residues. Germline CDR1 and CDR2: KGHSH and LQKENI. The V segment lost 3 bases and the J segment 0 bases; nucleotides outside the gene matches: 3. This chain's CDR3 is CASSPLAVSTDTQYF. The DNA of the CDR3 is TGTGCCAGCTCACCCCTAGCGGTAAGCACAGATACGCAGTATTTT. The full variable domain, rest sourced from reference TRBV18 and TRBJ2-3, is NAGVMQNPRHLVRRRGQEARLRCSPMKGHSHVYWYRQLPEEGLKFMVYLQKENIIDESGMPKERFSAEFPKEGPSILRIQQVVRGDSAAYFCASSPLAVSTDTQYFGPGTRLTVL.

DNA of the CDR3: TGCAGCGTTGCAGGGGCCGGGGCCAACGTCCTGACTTTC. This encodes CSVAGAGANVLTF. The chain uses TRBV29-1 and TRBJ2-6, with D maybe TRBD1 (6 bases). Germline CDR1 and CDR2: SQVTM and ANQGSEA. V was shortened by 4 bases and J by 4 bases, with 8 bases between the two germline ends. This CDR3 contains 13 residues.

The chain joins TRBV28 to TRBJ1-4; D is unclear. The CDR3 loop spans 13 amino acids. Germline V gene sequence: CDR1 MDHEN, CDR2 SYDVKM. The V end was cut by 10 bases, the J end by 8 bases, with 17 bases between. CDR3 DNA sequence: TGTGCCACCGAGGGTGATGTGAGGGAAAAACTGTTTTTT. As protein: CATEGDVREKLFF. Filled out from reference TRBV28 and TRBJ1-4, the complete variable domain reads DVKVTQSSRYLVKRTGEKVFLECVQDMDHENMFWYRQDPGLGLRLIYFSYDVKMKEKGDIPEGYSVSREKKERFSLILESASTNQTSMYLCATEGDVREKLFFGSGTQLSVL.

The DNA of the CDR3 is TGTGCCAGCAGCCAGGGGACAAGTGGAGGGAACACTGAAGCTTTCTTT. Translation gives CASSQGTSGGNTEAFF. V usage is TRBV14 and J usage is TRBJ1-1; D possibly corresponds to TRBD1 (6 bases). V was clipped by 3 bases and J by 1 base, with 15 bases between them. Looked up from germline, CDR1 is SGHDN and CDR2 is FVKESK. This CDR3 is 16 amino acids long.

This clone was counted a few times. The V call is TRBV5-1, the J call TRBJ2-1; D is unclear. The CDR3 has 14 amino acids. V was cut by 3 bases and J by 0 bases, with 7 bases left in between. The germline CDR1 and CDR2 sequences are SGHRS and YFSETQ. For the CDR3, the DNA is TGCGCCAGCAGCTCCGCTAACTCCTACAATGAGCAGTTCTTC. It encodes CASSSANSYNEQFF.

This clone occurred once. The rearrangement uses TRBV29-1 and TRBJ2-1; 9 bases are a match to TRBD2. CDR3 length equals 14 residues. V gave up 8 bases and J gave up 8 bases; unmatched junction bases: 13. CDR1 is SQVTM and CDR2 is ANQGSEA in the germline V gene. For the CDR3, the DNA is TGCAGCTACTCGGGACTAGCCGGAATCGATGAGCAGTTCTTC. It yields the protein CSYSGLAGIDEQFF.

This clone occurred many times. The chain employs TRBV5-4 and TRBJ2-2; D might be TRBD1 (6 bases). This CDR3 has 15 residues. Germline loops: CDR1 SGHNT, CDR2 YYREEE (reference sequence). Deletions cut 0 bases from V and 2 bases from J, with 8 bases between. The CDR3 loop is CASSLGTVNTGELFF. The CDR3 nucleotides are TGTGCCAGCAGCTTGGGGACAGTAAACACCGGGGAGCTGTTTTTT.

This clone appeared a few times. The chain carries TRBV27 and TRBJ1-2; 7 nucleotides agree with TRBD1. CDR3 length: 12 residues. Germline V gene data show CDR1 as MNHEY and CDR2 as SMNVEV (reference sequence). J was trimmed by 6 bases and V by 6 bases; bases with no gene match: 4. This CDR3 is CASSRDRHGYTF. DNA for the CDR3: TGTGCCAGCAGCCGGGACAGACATGGCTACACCTTC.

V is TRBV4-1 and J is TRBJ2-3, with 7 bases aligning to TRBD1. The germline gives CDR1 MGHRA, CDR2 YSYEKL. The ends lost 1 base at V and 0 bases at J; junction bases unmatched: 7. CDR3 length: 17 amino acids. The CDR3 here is CASSQGFGTASTDTQYF. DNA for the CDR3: TGCGCCAGCAGCCAAGGTTTCGGGACAGCTAGCACAGATACGCAGTATTTT.

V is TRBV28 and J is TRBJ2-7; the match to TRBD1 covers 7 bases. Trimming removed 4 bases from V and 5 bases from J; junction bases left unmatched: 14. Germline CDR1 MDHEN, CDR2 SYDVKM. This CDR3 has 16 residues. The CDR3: CASSSPIWTGLHEQYF. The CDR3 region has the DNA TGTGCCAGCAGTTCGCCAATATGGACAGGCCTCCACGAGCAGTACTTC. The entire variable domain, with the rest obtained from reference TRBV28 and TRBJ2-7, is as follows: DVKVTQSSRYLVKRTGEKVFLECVQDMDHENMFWYRQDPGLGLRLIYFSYDVKMKEKGDIPEGYSVSREKKERFSLILESASTNQTSMYLCASSSPIWTGLHEQYFGPGTRLTVT.

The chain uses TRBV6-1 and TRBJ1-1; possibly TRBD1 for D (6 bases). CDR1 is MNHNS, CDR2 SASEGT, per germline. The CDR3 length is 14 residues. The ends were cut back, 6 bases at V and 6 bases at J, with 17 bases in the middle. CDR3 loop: CASRRQQGRPEAFF. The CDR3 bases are TGTGCCAGCAGACGGCAACAGGGTCGCCCTGAAGCTTTCTTT.